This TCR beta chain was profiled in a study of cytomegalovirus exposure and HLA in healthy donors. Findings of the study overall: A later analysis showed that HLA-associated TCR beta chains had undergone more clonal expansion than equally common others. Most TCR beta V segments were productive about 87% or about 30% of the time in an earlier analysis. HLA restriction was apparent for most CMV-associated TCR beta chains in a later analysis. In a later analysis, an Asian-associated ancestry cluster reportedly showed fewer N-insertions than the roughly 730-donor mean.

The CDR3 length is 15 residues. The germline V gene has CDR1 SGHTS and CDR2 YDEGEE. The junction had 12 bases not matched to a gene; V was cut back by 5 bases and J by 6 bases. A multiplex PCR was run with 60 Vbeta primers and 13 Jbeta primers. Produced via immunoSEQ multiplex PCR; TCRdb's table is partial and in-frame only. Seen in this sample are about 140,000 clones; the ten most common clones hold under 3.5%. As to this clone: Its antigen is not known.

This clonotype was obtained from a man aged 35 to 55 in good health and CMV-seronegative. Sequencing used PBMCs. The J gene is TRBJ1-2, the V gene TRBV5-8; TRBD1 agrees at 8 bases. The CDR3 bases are TGTGCCAGCAGACCCACCCAGACAGGGGCGAATGGCTACACCTTC. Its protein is CASRPTQTGANGYTF.